These 27 T cell receptor beta chains were all obtained from the same sample, sequenced in a study of PD-1 blockade in classical Hodgkin lymphoma. Sequencing was performed with immunoSEQ multiplex PCR; in TCRdb, only in-frame clones are kept and a portion is missing. The table lists approximately 30,000 clones, about 80% of them singletons. Time point defined: cycle 4 day 1 (C4D1), after six to seven weeks of nivolumab. With no exception, relapse followed autologous stem cell transplantation in all patients, and brentuximab vedotin exposure varied. The sequenced sample was peripheral blood mononuclear cells (PBMCs), obtained before the fourth cycle of nivolumab. Receptors originate from a human donor with classical Hodgkin lymphoma.

This clone appeared once. The gene calls are TRBV15 and TRBJ2-7, with a weak D call TRBD1 (6 bases). CDR1 LNHNV and CDR2 YYDKDF come from the germline V gene (reference sequence). The CDR3 covers 14 residues. Trimming took 0 bases from V and 4 from J, leaving 10 bases between them. This CDR3 is CATSRDTGLYEQYF. CDR3 coding DNA: TGTGCCACCAGCAGAGACACAGGGCTGTACGAGCAGTACTTC.

This clone was seen just once. V and J are TRBV15 and TRBJ2-2; D unclear. Germline V lookup: CDR1 LNHNV, CDR2 YYDKDF (reference sequence). The CDR3 runs 15 residues. V lost 1 base, J lost 5 bases, and 11 bases lay in between. The chain's CDR3 is CATSRAGRTTGELFF. The CDR3 DNA reads as TGTGCCACCAGCAGAGCTGGGCGTACAACCGGGGAGCTGTTTTTT.

The V call is TRBV6-5, the J call TRBJ1-6; the D gene is possibly TRBD1 (5 bases). V was cut by 5 bases and J by 10 bases, with 12 bases left in between. The CDR3 extends over 13 amino acids. CDR1 is MNHEY, CDR2 SVGAGI, per germline. DNA of the CDR3: TGTGCCAGCAGTGAAGGGGAATGGTCACCCCTCCACTTT. Translated: CASSEGEWSPLHF.

V gene TRBV18 combines with J gene TRBJ2-2; D remains unclear. V lost 1 base and J lost 0, with 6 bases in between. The CDR3 loop spans 15 amino acids. CDR1 is KGHSH and CDR2 is LQKENI in the germline V gene. The chain's CDR3 is CASSPLAANTGELFF. CDR3 DNA: TGTGCCAGCTCACCACTAGCCGCGAACACCGGGGAGCTGTTTTTT.

J is TRBJ2-1 and V is TRBV10-2; either TRBD1 or TRBD2 may fit D (5 bases each). The length of the CDR3 is 15 residues. V was pared by 7 bases and J by 7 bases, with 20 bases between. Germline V gives CDR1 WSHSY, CDR2 SAAADI. For the CDR3, the DNA is TGCGCCAGCAATCGGGCCGGGACGCAATATAATGAGCAGTTCTTC. Protein: CASNRAGTQYNEQFF.

This rearrangement joins TRBV6-6 to TRBJ2-7; a weak D match, TRBD1 (7 bases). This CDR3 contains 15 residues. V was cut by 5 bases and J by 7 bases, with 21 bases left in between. Germline CDR1 MNHNY, CDR2 SVGAGI (reference sequence). For the CDR3, the DNA is TGTGCCAGCAGTCCTCCGGGGGACAGACGTCAGGAGCAGTACTTC. This gives the protein CASSPPGDRRQEQYF.

The V and J genes are TRBV27 and TRBJ2-7, with TRBD1 matching 8 bases. Trimming cost V 5 bases and J 3 bases; bases outside gene matches: 9. Looked up from germline, CDR1 is MNHEY and CDR2 is SMNVEV (reference sequence). This CDR3 is 15 amino acids long. This CDR3 reads CASSHTGGGSYEQYF. CDR3 coding DNA: TGTGCCAGCAGTCACACAGGGGGAGGTAGCTACGAGCAGTACTTC.

This clone was counted only a few times. The V call is TRBV28, the J call TRBJ2-2; maybe TRBD1 (6 bases). The V gene's germline CDR1 is MDHEN and CDR2 SYDVKM. The CDR3 sequence is 13 residues long. Trimming took off 3 bases at V and 4 bases at J, with 6 bases between the two ends. CDR3 protein: CASSLDSTGELFF. The CDR3 bases are TGTGCCAGCAGTTTGGACAGCACCGGGGAGCTGTTTTTT. Full variable domain (remainder filled in from reference TRBV28 and TRBJ2-2): DVKVTQSSRYLVKRTGEKVFLECVQDMDHENMFWYRQDPGLGLRLIYFSYDVKMKEKGDIPEGYSVSREKKERFSLILESASTNQTSMYLCASSLDSTGELFFGEGSRLTVL.

The chain employs TRBV19 and TRBJ1-1, with D maybe TRBD1 (6 bases). Germline V gene lookup returns CDR1 LNHDA and CDR2 SQIVND (reference sequence). With 6 bases removed from V and 5 bases from J, the gap between germline ends came to 16 bases. The CDR3 has 14 residues. CDR3 region: CASRQQGESTEAFF. The CDR3 DNA follows: TGTGCCAGTAGGCAACAGGGTGAGTCGACTGAAGCTTTCTTT.

This clone was found once. The germline gene is not matched at one end of the junction; a read error may be the cause. V gene TRBV7-7 combines with J gene TRBJ2-1, with 8 bases aligning to TRBD2. This CDR3 has 15 amino acids. Germline CDR1 SSHAT, CDR2 FNYEAQ (reference sequence). This CDR3 is CASSLTSDTYNEQFF. The CDR3 DNA sequence: TGTGCTAGCAGCTTGACTAGCGACACCTACAATGAGCAGTTCTTC. The variable domain in full, with the rest retrieved from reference TRBV7-7 and TRBJ2-1, is GAGVSQSPRYKVTKRGQDVTLRCDPISSHATLYWYQQALGQGPEFLTYFNYEAQPDKSGLPSDRFSAERPEGSISTLTIQRTEQRDSAMYRCASSLTSDTYNEQFFGPGTRLTVL.

This clone counts as medium-sized. The chain links TRBV19 to TRBJ1-5, with TRBD1 identical over 11 bases. V shed 4 bases and J 5 bases; nucleotides not matched to a gene: 4. This CDR3 is built from 15 residues. Germline lookup yields CDR1 LNHDA and CDR2 SQIVND (reference sequence). This CDR3 is CASSTGQGADQPQHF. For the CDR3, the DNA is TGTGCCAGTAGTACCGGACAGGGGGCTGATCAGCCCCAGCATTTT.

The chain joins TRBV5-1 to TRBJ2-7, with TRBD1 identical over 8 bases. From germline, CDR1 is SGHRS and CDR2 YFSETQ. V shed 2 bases and J 2 bases; nucleotides not matched to a gene: 6. The CDR3 is made up of 15 amino acids. CDR3 loop: CASSFGQGAPYEQYF. Here the CDR3 DNA reads TGCGCCAGCAGCTTTGGGCAGGGGGCCCCCTACGAGCAGTACTTC.

The J gene is TRBJ2-7, the V gene TRBV6-1; 9 bases map to TRBD1. The CDR3 extends over 14 amino acids. Germline values: CDR1 MNHNS, CDR2 SASEGT. The V and J ends lost 7 bases and 2 bases, in that order; junction bases with no gene match: 6. Written as DNA, the CDR3 is TGTGCCAGCAAATTCGGACAGGGGACCTACGAGCAGTACTTC. Amino acids: CASKFGQGTYEQYF.

The V and J genes are TRBV5-4 and TRBJ2-1; D is ambiguous. V was shortened by 4 bases and J by 6 bases, with 17 bases between the two germline ends. CDR3 length: 15 amino acids. Germline V gene sequence: CDR1 SGHNT, CDR2 YYREEE (reference sequence). The CDR3 DNA sequence: TGTGCCAGCAGCCCTGGGATCTCCGTGCCCAATGAGCAGTTCTTC. This gives the protein CASSPGISVPNEQFF.

Details on this clone: Germline and junction disagree at one end, which may indicate a read error. This same CDR3 is encoded by further DNA sequences in the sample. The rearrangement uses TRBV29-1 and TRBJ2-1, with D uncertain. The CDR3 is 12 amino acids. CDR1 SQVTM and CDR2 ANQGSEA come from the germline V gene. CDR3 nucleotide sequence: TGCAGCGTTGGTGGTAGTTACAATGAGCAATTCTTC. The encoded protein is CSVGGSYNEQFF.

DNA of the CDR3: TGTGCCAGCAGCTTAGCAGGGGGACAAGAGACCCAGTACTTC. Translated: CASSLAGGQETQYF. V is TRBV7-9 and J is TRBJ2-5, with a tentative D call TRBD1 (6 bases). V was cut by 0 bases and J by 2 bases, with 7 bases left in between. Germline V lookup: CDR1 SEHNR, CDR2 FQNEAQ (reference sequence). The CDR3 extends over 14 amino acids.

For the CDR3, the DNA is TGTGCCAGCAGTTACCGATCCGATGGCTACACCTTC. Its protein is CASSYRSDGYTF. The chain recombines TRBV2 with TRBJ1-2; the D is unclear. The CDR3 spans 12 residues. CDR1 and CDR2 from the germline V gene are SNHLY and FYNNEI. V was shortened by 5 bases and J by 6 bases, with 10 bases between the two germline ends.

This chain uses TRBV6-1 with TRBJ1-4, with a possible D match to TRBD1 (6 bases). With 6 bases removed from V and 8 bases from J, the gap between germline ends came to 19 bases. The germline V gene has CDR1 MNHNS and CDR2 SASEGT. The CDR3 sequence is 15 residues long. The CDR3 reads CASRGEGDGGEKLFF. The DNA for the CDR3 is TGTGCCAGCAGGGGCGAAGGGGACGGGGGCGAAAAACTGTTTTTT.

The chain is built from TRBV5-5 and TRBJ2-7; the D gene is possibly TRBD2 (5 bases). The CDR3 extends over 12 amino acids. The germline V and J ends were trimmed by 0 bases and 4 bases, with 5 bases remaining between them. Germline V gives CDR1 SGHKS, CDR2 YYEKEE (reference sequence). The CDR3 DNA reads TGTGCCAGCAGCTTGGGCGGGTACGAGCAGTACTTC. This gives the protein CASSLGGYEQYF. Drawing the rest from reference TRBV5-5 and TRBJ2-7, the complete variable domain is DAGVTQSPTHLIKTRGQQVTLRCSPISGHKSVSWYQQVLGQGPQFIFQYYEKEERGRGNFPDRFSARQFPNYSSELNVNALLLGDSALYLCASSLGGYEQYFGPGTRLTVT.

This chain links TRBV5-1 with TRBJ2-7; D is perhaps TRBD1 (6 bases). The CDR3 has 14 residues. V was trimmed by 2 bases and J by 3 bases, leaving 12 bases between them. Germline V CDR1 and CDR2: SGHRS, YFSETQ. CDR3 residues: CASSLWQGHYEQYF. Written as DNA, the CDR3 is TGCGCCAGCAGCTTATGGCAGGGGCACTACGAGCAGTACTTC.

The chain employs TRBV18 and TRBJ1-1, with D tentatively TRBD1 (5 bases). The CDR3 is 15 amino acids. Germline CDR1 and CDR2: KGHSH and LQKENI. The ends were cut back, 2 bases at V and 4 bases at J, with 14 bases in the middle. The CDR3, as DNA: TGTGCCAGCTCACCAGGGGTTGGGGGTAGCACTGAAGCTTTCTTT. It translates to CASSPGVGGSTEAFF. Full variable domain (outside the CDR3, taken from reference TRBV18 and TRBJ1-1): NAGVMQNPRHLVRRRGQEARLRCSPMKGHSHVYWYRQLPEEGLKFMVYLQKENIIDESGMPKERFSAEFPKEGPSILRIQQVVRGDSAAYFCASSPGVGGSTEAFFGQGTRLTVV.

The rearrangement links TRBV6-5 to TRBJ1-3; 8 positions match TRBD1. The CDR3 runs to 13 residues. V shed 6 bases and J 3 bases; nucleotides not matched to a gene: 1. Germline CDR1 is MNHEY and CDR2 is SVGAGI. This chain's CDR3 is CASSRGRGNTIYF. DNA for the CDR3: TGTGCCAGCAGCAGGGGGCGTGGAAACACCATATATTTT.

The CDR3 loop reads CASSAQTGGRTEAFF. DNA of the CDR3: TGTGCCAGCAGCGCCCAGACAGGGGGACGAACTGAAGCTTTCTTT. This chain uses TRBV7-2 with TRBJ1-1; 9 bases map to TRBD1. Germline loops: CDR1 SGHTA, CDR2 FQGNSA. Losses at the gene ends were 5 bases for V and 5 bases for J; bases not matched to a gene: 9. The CDR3 loop spans 15 amino acids.

The chain couples TRBV6-1 to TRBJ1-1; D unclear. V gave up 2 bases and J gave up 13 bases, with 17 bases separating them. The CDR3 consists of 13 residues. CDR1 is MNHNS, CDR2 SASEGT, per germline. The CDR3 DNA reads TGTGCCAGCAGTGAAACTTACCCCACTATGCTTTTCTTT. Protein sequence: CASSETYPTMLFF.

The CDR3: CSVRERADMNTEAFF. Written as DNA, the CDR3 is TGCAGCGTCCGGGAGAGGGCTGATATGAACACTGAAGCTTTCTTT. The V and J genes are TRBV29-1 and TRBJ1-1; no firm D call. CDR3 length equals 15 residues. CDR1 is SQVTM, CDR2 ANQGSEA, per germline. Trimming removed 6 bases at V and 0 bases at J, with 17 bases between.

CDR3 coding DNA: TGCGCCAGCAGGGGGGCTTCTGGAAACACCATATATTTT. Amino acid sequence: CASRGASGNTIYF. The chain combines TRBV5-1 with TRBJ1-3; tentative D call: TRBD1 (6 bases). CDR1 and CDR2 (germline): SGHRS, YFSETQ. The CDR3 extends over 13 amino acids. The V gene lost 5 bases and the J gene lost 1 base, with 7 bases spanning the gap.

This chain connects TRBV6-1 to TRBJ1-5, with TRBD1 matching over 7 bases. The germline gives CDR1 MNHNS, CDR2 SASEGT. The J segment lost 7 bases and the V segment lost 1 base, leaving 10 bases of the junction unmatched. There are 16 residues in the CDR3. The CDR3 spells CASSEGQGIHRQPQHF. CDR3 in DNA: TGTGCCAGCAGTGAAGGACAGGGCATACATCGGCAGCCCCAGCATTTT.